This TCR beta chain came from a study of CD8+CD57+ T cells in acquired aplastic anemia. The CDR3 spans 16 residues. The V gene's germline CDR1 is LGHNA and CDR2 YSLEER. V shed 4 bases and J 4 bases; nucleotides not matched to a gene: 12. Genomic DNA provided the template from which TCR beta VDJ and CDR3 profiles were obtained. TCRdb fed the reads into MiXCR, producing one record per CDR3 protein. The data contain approximately 130,000 distinct CDR3 sequences, approximately 36% of them singletons. Patients sequenced had flow cytometry evidence of CD8+CD57+ cell expansion. At blood sampling, none of the patients had yet received therapy. This clonotype was seen ten or more times.

The chain uses TRBV4-3 and TRBJ2-7; 8 bases match TRBD2. The clonotype comes from a human donor with aplastic anemia. Sequenced: sorted CD4+, CD8+, or CD8+CD57+ T cells (not recorded which) from PBMCs. CDR3 nucleotides: TGCGCCAGCAGCCCCTTCCCCGGGGGGGCGGGTTACGAGCAGTACTTC. Translated, it gives CASSPFPGGAGYEQYF.